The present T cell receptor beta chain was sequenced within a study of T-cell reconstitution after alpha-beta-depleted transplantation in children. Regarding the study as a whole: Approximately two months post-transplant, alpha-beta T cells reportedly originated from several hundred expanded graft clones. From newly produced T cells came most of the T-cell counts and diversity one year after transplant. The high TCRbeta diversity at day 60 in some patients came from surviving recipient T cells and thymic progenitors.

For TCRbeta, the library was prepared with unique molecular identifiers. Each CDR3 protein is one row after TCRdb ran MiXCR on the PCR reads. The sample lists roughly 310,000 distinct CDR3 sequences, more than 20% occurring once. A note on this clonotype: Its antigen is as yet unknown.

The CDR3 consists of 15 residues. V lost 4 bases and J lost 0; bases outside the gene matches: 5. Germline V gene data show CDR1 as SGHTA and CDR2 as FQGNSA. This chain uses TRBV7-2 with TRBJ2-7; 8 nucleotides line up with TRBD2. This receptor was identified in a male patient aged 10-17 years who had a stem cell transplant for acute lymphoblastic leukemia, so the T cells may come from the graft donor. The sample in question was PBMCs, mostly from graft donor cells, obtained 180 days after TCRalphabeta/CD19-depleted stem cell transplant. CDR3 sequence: CASSWSGGLSYEQYF. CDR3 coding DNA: TGTGCCAGCAGCTGGTCGGGAGGGCTCTCCTACGAGCAGTACTTC.